Listed here is a single T cell receptor beta chain. Its antigen is not identified. The germline V gene has CDR1 SEHNR and CDR2 FQNEAQ (reference sequence). V trimming: 5 bases; J trimming: 4 bases; junction bases outside the gene matches: 8. The CDR3 runs 15 residues. Generated by immunoSEQ multiplex PCR, the TCRdb table keeps only in-frame clones and is missing some. The data hold more than 85,000 clones, with around 90% observed a single time. The data are from a study of T cell responses to AZD1222 COVID-19 vaccine. Study-wide findings and caveats: Spike-specific TCR breadth and depth grew following two AZD1222 doses. The sample set comprised mostly white British donors with more females, and clonal diversity was possibly underestimated.

The material was peripheral blood, obtained 28 days after the second AZD1222 dose. This sequence was found in an adult who received the AZD1222 COVID-19 vaccine. This chain links TRBV7-9 with TRBJ2-3; 8 nucleotides line up with TRBD1. CDR3 sequence (DNA): TGTGCCAGCAGCCGAGCAGGGACAGGAGCAGATACGCAGTATTTT. Its protein product is CASSRAGTGADTQYF.